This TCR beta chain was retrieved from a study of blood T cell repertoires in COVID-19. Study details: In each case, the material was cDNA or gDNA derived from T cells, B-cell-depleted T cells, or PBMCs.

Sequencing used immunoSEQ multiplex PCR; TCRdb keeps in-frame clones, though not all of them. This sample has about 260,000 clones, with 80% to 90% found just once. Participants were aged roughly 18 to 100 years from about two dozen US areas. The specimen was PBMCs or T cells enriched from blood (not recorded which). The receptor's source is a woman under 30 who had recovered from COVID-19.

The CDR3 nucleotides are TGTGCCAGCAGCCAAGAACCTACAGGGGATTGGTATGGCTACACCTTC. Encoded protein: CASSQEPTGDWYGYTF. This chain connects TRBV4-2 to TRBJ1-2; 7 positions agree with TRBD1. Germline V gives CDR1 LGHNA, CDR2 YNFKEQ. Trimming took 0 bases from V and 5 from J; bases not matched to a gene: 9. CDR3 length equals 16 residues.